The 29 T cell receptor beta chains given below trace back to one sample, sequenced in a study of memory CD4+ T cells and cytomegalovirus serostatus. Single viable CD3+CD4+CD8-CD45RO+ cells were sorted as the memory CD4+ T cells. The protocol was immunoSEQ multiplex PCR, while the TCRdb copy is restricted to in-frame clones and leaves out a portion. The profile shows over 60,000 clones, 70% to 80% of them singletons. Sample: memory CD4+ T cells from blood. Receptors originate from an adult in good health and CMV-seronegative.

The V gene is TRBV2, the J gene TRBJ2-1; 8 bases line up with TRBD2. Germline values: CDR1 SNHLY, CDR2 FYNNEI. The CDR3 loop spans 15 amino acids. Trimming at V came to 6 bases and at J to 10 bases, leaving 14 bases not matched to a gene. CDR3 protein: CASREPGLDSYEQFF. The CDR3 DNA reads TGTGCCAGCAGGGAGCCGGGACTAGATTCGTACGAGCAGTTCTTC.

The J gene is TRBJ1-2, the V gene TRBV29-1; D gene uncertain. V gave up 5 bases and J gave up 3 bases, with 13 bases separating them. Germline lookup yields CDR1 SQVTM and CDR2 ANQGSEA. The CDR3 is 13 residues long. The CDR3 DNA sequence: TGCAGCGTTTTAGGGCAGGCCTACTATGGCTACACCTTC. Translated, it gives CSVLGQAYYGYTF.

This chain uses TRBV2 with TRBJ1-6, with D unresolved. Germline values: CDR1 SNHLY, CDR2 FYNNEI. This CDR3 region has 14 residues. V shed 5 bases and J shed 2 bases, with 7 bases lying between them. The CDR3 nucleotides read TGTGCCAGCAGTCGGACGGCCTATAATTCACCCCTCCACTTT. This encodes CASSRTAYNSPLHF.

The rearrangement joins TRBV29-1 to TRBJ1-1; tentative D call: TRBD1 (5 bases). This CDR3 has 12 amino acids. V dropped 6 bases and J dropped 2 bases, with 10 bases sitting between them. Per the germline V gene, CDR1 is SQVTM and CDR2 is ANQGSEA. The CDR3 DNA reads TGCAGCGTCGCAGGGACCAACACTGAAGCTTTCTTT. Residues: CSVAGTNTEAFF.

The rearrangement joins TRBV12-2 to TRBJ2-5; the D call TRBD2 from the table was never checked on the DNA. TRBV12-2 is classified as a pseudogene. CDR3 length: 16 amino acids. CDR3 nucleotide sequence: TGTGCAAGTCGCCCGTTTAGCGGGAGGAAAGGGGAGACCCAGTACTTC. Its translation is CASRPFSGRKGETQYF.

The rearrangement joins TRBV18 to TRBJ2-7; the D gene is possibly TRBD1 (7 bases). The germline gives CDR1 KGHSH, CDR2 LQKENI. The CDR3 is made up of 15 amino acids. V lost 3 bases and J lost 9, with 21 bases in between. This CDR3 is CASSPGPPEGAGQYF. CDR3 nucleotide sequence: TGTGCCAGCTCACCGGGGCCGCCGGAGGGGGCGGGGCAGTACTTC.

This clone came up a few times. J is TRBJ1-2 and V is TRBV18, with 7 bases identical to TRBD1. With V trimmed by 3 bases and J by 5 bases, 6 bases remained unmatched. The germline V gene encodes CDR1 KGHSH and CDR2 LQKENI. This CDR3 region has 14 residues. The CDR3 loop reads CASSPDRVAYGYTF. CDR3 coding DNA: TGTGCCAGCTCACCTGACAGGGTCGCATATGGCTACACCTTC.

This clone was seen a single time. This chain joins TRBV18 and TRBJ2-2, with 11 bases lining up with TRBD1. After removal of 5 bases from V and 3 bases from J, the junction contained 8 bases not matched to a gene. CDR3 length: 17 residues. Germline V lookup: CDR1 KGHSH, CDR2 LQKENI. DNA of the CDR3: TGTGCCAGCTCAACCGGGACAGGGGGTTCATACACCGGGGAGCTGTTTTTT. Protein: CASSTGTGGSYTGELFF.

The genes are TRBV6-1 and TRBJ2-7; TRBD1 aligns across 9 bases. Germline V gene lookup returns CDR1 MNHNS and CDR2 SASEGT. This CDR3 has 14 residues. V dropped 6 bases and J dropped 7; count of bases not matched to a gene: 10. The CDR3 DNA follows: TGTGCCAGCAGGCCCCCGGGACAGGGACGAGAGCAGTACTTC. This codes for CASRPPGQGREQYF.

This sequence joins TRBV28 and TRBJ2-3, with TRBD2 as a possible D gene (5 bases). Germline-derived CDR1 and CDR2 are MDHEN and SYDVKM. The CDR3 sequence is 12 residues long. The CDR3 DNA reads TGTTCGACGGCGGGCACCACAGATACGCAGTATTTT. This codes for CSTAGTTDTQYF.

The rearrangement links TRBV19 to TRBJ1-2; TRBD1 might be the D (5 bases). V was cut by 6 bases and J by 8 bases, with 19 bases left in between. The V gene's germline CDR1 is LNHDA and CDR2 SQIVND (reference sequence). CDR3 length: 14 amino acids. The CDR3 DNA reads as TGTGCCAGTAGCCGACAGCCTGAGAGTGGGGGCTACACCTTC. Amino acid sequence: CASSRQPESGGYTF. Supplemented by reference TRBV19 and TRBJ1-2, the full variable domain reads DGGITQSPKYLFRKEGQNVTLSCEQNLNHDAMYWYRQDPGQGLRLIYYSQIVNDFQKGDIAEGYSVSREKKESFPLTVTSAQKNPTAFYLCASSRQPESGGYTFGSGTRLTVV.

The genes are TRBV2 and TRBJ2-7, with D tentatively TRBD1 or TRBD2 (5 bases each). V lost 4 bases and J 2 bases, leaving 12 bases between the germline ends. Germline V lookup: CDR1 SNHLY, CDR2 FYNNEI. This CDR3 has 14 residues. DNA for the CDR3: TGTGCCAGCAGTGGTGGTTGGGGGACCTACGAGCAGTACTTC. Its translation is CASSGGWGTYEQYF.

J is TRBJ1-3 and V is TRBV18, with 7 bases matching TRBD1. V lost 2 bases, J lost 0 bases, and 4 bases stayed unmatched. The CDR3 runs to 16 residues. Germline V lookup: CDR1 KGHSH, CDR2 LQKENI. CDR3 nucleotides: TGTGCCAGCTCACCAGGGACAGCGAGCTCTGGAAACACCATATATTTT. It yields the protein CASSPGTASSGNTIYF. Based on the CDR3 plus reference TRBV18 and TRBJ1-3, the full variable domain is NAGVMQNPRHLVRRRGQEARLRCSPMKGHSHVYWYRQLPEEGLKFMVYLQKENIIDESGMPKERFSAEFPKEGPSILRIQQVVRGDSAAYFCASSPGTASSGNTIYFGEGSWLTVV.

This chain joins TRBV19 and TRBJ1-5; no firm D call. With 3 bases removed from V and 5 bases from J, the gap between germline ends came to 11 bases. Germline values: CDR1 LNHDA, CDR2 SQIVND (reference sequence). The CDR3 loop spans 14 amino acids. The CDR3 sequence is CASSINGRDQPQHF. The CDR3 nucleotides are TGTGCCAGTAGTATCAATGGGCGGGATCAGCCCCAGCATTTT.

V is TRBV18 and J is TRBJ1-4; D may be TRBD1 (5 bases). Germline CDR1 reads KGHSH; CDR2 reads LQKENI. Between the trimmed V and J ends, which lost 2 bases and 8 bases, there was a span of 15 bases. This CDR3 contains 15 residues. The CDR3 DNA follows: TGTGCCAGCTCACCATGGGGACGACAGCAAGAAAAACTGTTTTTT. Translating gives CASSPWGRQQEKLFF. Using reference TRBV18 and TRBJ1-4 for the parts outside the CDR3, the full variable domain is NAGVMQNPRHLVRRRGQEARLRCSPMKGHSHVYWYRQLPEEGLKFMVYLQKENIIDESGMPKERFSAEFPKEGPSILRIQQVVRGDSAAYFCASSPWGRQQEKLFFGSGTQLSVL.

This clone showed up just a few times. This sequence joins TRBV5-1 and TRBJ2-7; perhaps D is TRBD1 or TRBD2 (6 bases each). From germline, CDR1 is SGHRS and CDR2 YFSETQ. Trimming stripped 0 bases from V and 5 bases from J, with 9 bases between. CDR3 length: 13 amino acids. The CDR3 DNA follows: TGCGCCAGCAGCTTGGCGGGGGCCCACGAGCAGTACTTC. This translates into CASSLAGAHEQYF.

The chain employs TRBV7-9 and TRBJ2-2, with D possibly matching TRBD2 (7 bases). The CDR3 spans 16 residues. CDR1 is SEHNR and CDR2 is FQNEAQ in the germline V gene (reference sequence). V shed 4 bases and J shed 5 bases, with 17 bases lying between them. The chain's CDR3 is CASSSAGRGATGELFF. CDR3 DNA: TGTGCCAGCAGCTCCGCGGGGAGGGGGGCGACCGGGGAGCTGTTTTTT.

This clone was found a few times. The rearrangement links TRBV5-1 to TRBJ1-5; 9 bases agree with TRBD1. This CDR3 comprises 15 residues. CDR1 is SGHRS and CDR2 is YFSETQ in the germline V gene. The J segment lost 6 bases and the V segment lost 4 bases, leaving 8 bases of the junction unmatched. CDR3 amino acids: CASSPDRGGGQPQHF. CDR3 nucleotides: TGCGCCAGCAGCCCGGACAGGGGAGGCGGTCAGCCCCAGCATTTT.

In its sample, this clone was seen a few times. This chain joins TRBV6-1 and TRBJ1-2; D uncertain. V lost 7 bases and J lost 1, with 10 bases in between. CDR1 and CDR2 from the germline V gene are MNHNS and SASEGT. CDR3 length: 13 residues. This CDR3 is CASITNLNYGYTF. Here the CDR3 DNA reads TGTGCCAGCATAACAAACCTTAACTATGGCTACACCTTC.

The chain combines TRBV6-6 with TRBJ2-3; perhaps TRBD2 as D (7 bases). The germline V gene encodes CDR1 MNHNY and CDR2 SVGAGI (reference sequence). Trimming took off 2 bases at V and 1 base at J, with 13 bases between the two ends. The CDR3 spans 16 residues. CDR3 DNA sequence: TGTGCCAGCAGTTACGGGGGGGCGCGGGGCACAGATACGCAGTATTTT. Encoded protein: CASSYGGARGTDTQYF.

The V and J genes are TRBV5-6 and TRBJ1-1; tentative D call: TRBD1 (6 bases). V lost 4 bases, J lost 2 bases, and 15 bases lay in between. Per the germline V gene, CDR1 is SGHDT and CDR2 is YYEEEE. CDR3 length: 15 residues. CDR3: CASSKSGGQNTEAFF. The CDR3 DNA is TGTGCCAGCAGCAAAAGCGGGGGGCAAAACACTGAAGCTTTCTTT.

This rearrangement joins TRBV5-6 to TRBJ1-3; no reliable D call. Germline CDR1 is SGHDT and CDR2 is YYEEEE. The CDR3 spans 17 residues. Trimming cost V 1 base and J 4 bases, with 18 bases left between them. CDR3: CASSLIRAGFSGNTIYF. Here the CDR3 DNA reads TGTGCCAGCAGCTTGATCCGGGCGGGGTTCTCCGGAAACACCATATATTTT.

This clone was observed once. V and J are TRBV30 and TRBJ1-2; D is undetermined. Trimming stripped 1 base from V and 4 bases from J, with 16 bases between. Looked up from germline, CDR1 is GTSNPN and CDR2 is SVGIG (reference sequence). CDR3 length: 15 amino acids. Written as DNA, the CDR3 is TGTGCCTGGAGTGGGCCCGCAAGTCAGTCCTATGGCTACACCTTC. It specifies CAWSGPASQSYGYTF.

The chain employs TRBV5-4 and TRBJ1-5, with 7 bases matching TRBD1. V gave up 4 bases and J gave up 0 bases; unmatched junction bases: 10. CDR1 and CDR2 from the germline V gene are SGHNT and YYREEE (reference sequence). The CDR3 covers 17 residues. The CDR3 sequence is CASSQTGIGGSNQPQHF. Written as DNA, the CDR3 is TGTGCCAGCAGCCAGACAGGGATTGGAGGTAGCAATCAGCCCCAGCATTTT.

This clone was observed a handful of times. The rearrangement uses TRBV9 and TRBJ1-1; no definite D call. This CDR3 region has 13 residues. The V gene's germline CDR1 is SGDLS and CDR2 YYNGEE. Trimming took off 3 bases at V and 1 base at J, with 7 bases between the two ends. The CDR3 spells CASSGTPNTEAFF. The CDR3 DNA reads TGTGCCAGCAGCGGTACGCCGAACACTGAAGCTTTCTTT.

This clone was seen just once. The rearrangement uses TRBV4-1 and TRBJ2-1; unclear D gene. Germline V gene lookup returns CDR1 MGHRA and CDR2 YSYEKL. The V and J ends lost 0 bases and 0 bases respectively, with 12 bases between them. This CDR3 is 17 amino acids long. The CDR3 is CASSQERTRSSYNEQFF. The CDR3 DNA sequence: TGCGCCAGCAGCCAAGAACGGACGCGGAGCTCCTACAATGAGCAGTTCTTC.

V gene TRBV29-1 combines with J gene TRBJ1-2; perhaps TRBD1 as D (6 bases). The CDR3 covers 13 residues. Germline lookup yields CDR1 SQVTM and CDR2 ANQGSEA. The V gene lost 5 bases and the J gene lost 4 bases, with 14 bases spanning the gap. The CDR3 region has the DNA TGCAGCGTTATCGGACAGACCGCCTATGGCTACACCTTC. It specifies CSVIGQTAYGYTF. Full variable domain (rest looked up from reference TRBV29-1 and TRBJ1-2): SAVISQKPSRDICQRGTSLTIQCQVDSQVTMMFWYRQQPGQSLTLIATANQGSEATYESGFVIDKFPISRPNLTFSTLTVSNMSPEDSSIYLCSVIGQTAYGYTFGSGTRLTVV.

This clone was recorded at least ten times. The sample has other DNA sequences that encode this CDR3 too. The CDR3 DNA is TGTGCCAGCAGTGCGGACAGGGGCGACACTGAAGCTTTCTTT. Its protein is CASSADRGDTEAFF. The chain is built from TRBV6-1 and TRBJ1-1, with 9 bases that match TRBD1. The CDR3 contains 14 residues. J lost 3 bases, V lost 4 bases, and 3 bases had no gene match. Germline V gene sequence: CDR1 MNHNS, CDR2 SASEGT.

The DNA for the CDR3 is TGTGCCAGTAGCATCAGGCAGGGGGACACCGGGGAGCTGTTTTTT. Encoded protein: CASSIRQGDTGELFF. This chain links TRBV19 with TRBJ2-2; 7 bases match TRBD1. The germline gives CDR1 LNHDA, CDR2 SQIVND (reference sequence). The CDR3 covers 15 residues. V gave up 6 bases and J gave up 3 bases; unmatched junction bases: 7.